One sample yielded the 13 T cell receptor beta chains listed below, sequenced in a study of blood T cell repertoires in COVID-19. The table came from immunoSEQ multiplex PCR; TCRdb's copy has only in-frame clones and leaves some out. The sample consists of about 110,000 clones, about 80% of them appearing once. The sample was peripheral blood. Every receptor here comes from a woman aged 80 or older with acute or convalescent COVID-19.

The chain has TRBV30 and TRBJ2-5, with 12 bases matching TRBD2. This CDR3 has 14 residues. Germline V gives CDR1 GTSNPN, CDR2 SVGIG (reference sequence). V dropped 4 bases and J dropped 4; count of bases not matched to a gene: 4. The CDR3 sequence: CAWTPGLAGETQYF. The CDR3, as DNA: TGTGCCTGGACACCGGGACTAGCGGGAGAGACCCAGTACTTC.

The chain uses TRBV11-2 and TRBJ2-7, with TRBD1 matching over 7 bases. The CDR3 runs 13 residues. Looked up from germline, CDR1 is SGHAT and CDR2 is FQNNGV. V trimming: 9 bases; J trimming: 3 bases; junction bases outside the gene matches: 8. The CDR3 sequence: CASRRDSVYEQYF. The CDR3 DNA reads as TGTGCCAGTAGACGGGACAGTGTCTACGAGCAGTACTTC.

The chain links TRBV6-1 to TRBJ1-2; maybe TRBD1 (5 bases). Germline V gene data show CDR1 as MNHNS and CDR2 as SASEGT. The germline V and J ends were trimmed by 1 base and 5 bases, with 8 bases remaining between them. The CDR3 loop spans 13 amino acids. The CDR3 DNA reads as TGTGCCAGCAGTGAAGGACAGCAGTATGGCTACACCTTC. This translates into CASSEGQQYGYTF.

The chain uses TRBV7-9 and TRBJ2-5; 7 positions agree with TRBD2. The J segment lost 13 bases and the V segment lost 5 bases, leaving 13 bases of the junction unmatched. This CDR3 is built from 13 residues. Germline CDR1 SEHNR, CDR2 FQNEAQ (reference sequence). Written as DNA, the CDR3 is TGTGCCAGCAGCGCATTCGGGGAGACTAGCCCGTACTTC. Translation: CASSAFGETSPYF.

The chain couples TRBV30 to TRBJ1-5; 11 bases map to TRBD1. Trimming removed 2 bases from V and 8 bases from J; junction bases left unmatched: 5. Germline loops: CDR1 GTSNPN, CDR2 SVGIG (reference sequence). The CDR3 is 14 residues long. The CDR3 reads CAWSLGTGGEPQHF. DNA for the CDR3: TGTGCCTGGAGTCTCGGGACAGGGGGGGAGCCCCAGCATTTT.

CDR3 coding DNA: TGTGCCAGTAGACAGTCCCGCTACGAGCAGTACTTC. This gives the protein CASRQSRYEQYF. The V and J genes are TRBV28 and TRBJ2-7, with D possibly matching TRBD1 (5 bases). From germline, CDR1 is MDHEN and CDR2 SYDVKM. This CDR3 spans 12 amino acids. The ends were cut back, 9 bases at V and 3 bases at J, with 12 bases in the middle. The variable domain in full, with the rest retrieved from reference TRBV28 and TRBJ2-7, is DVKVTQSSRYLVKRTGEKVFLECVQDMDHENMFWYRQDPGLGLRLIYFSYDVKMKEKGDIPEGYSVSREKKERFSLILESASTNQTSMYLCASRQSRYEQYFGPGTRLTVT.

This clone was seen a few times. The rearrangement uses TRBV9 and TRBJ2-1; weak D call: TRBD2 (6 bases). Germline CDR1 is SGDLS and CDR2 is YYNGEE. The CDR3 totals 16 residues. The V end lost 2 bases, the J end lost 8 bases, and 20 bases lay between the germline ends. CDR3 region: CASSVTSGHQSDEQFF. The CDR3 DNA reads TGTGCCAGCAGCGTGACTAGTGGCCACCAGTCGGATGAGCAGTTCTTC. Looking up the rest from reference TRBV9 and TRBJ2-1 gives the full variable domain: DSGVTQTPKHLITATGQRVTLRCSPRSGDLSVYWYQQSLDQGLQFLIQYYNGEERAKGNILERFSAQQFPDLHSELNLSSLELGDSALYFCASSVTSGHQSDEQFFGPGTRLTVL.

J is TRBJ2-6 and V is TRBV6-5, with 7 bases fitting TRBD1. Germline V gene lookup returns CDR1 MNHEY and CDR2 SVGAGI. The V gene end was trimmed by 4 bases and the J gene end by 9 bases; junction bases not matched to a gene: 3. The CDR3 contains 13 residues. CDR3 loop: CASSWTGYNVLTF. CDR3 DNA sequence: TGTGCCAGCAGTTGGACAGGATACAACGTCCTGACTTTC.

The chain is built from TRBV29-1 and TRBJ2-7; the D gene is possibly TRBD1 (5 bases). Germline V gives CDR1 SQVTM, CDR2 ANQGSEA. V was cut by 0 bases and J by 5 bases, with 11 bases left in between. This CDR3 is 13 amino acids long. Written as DNA, the CDR3 is TGCAGCGTTGAAGATCATACAGGAAACGAGCAGTACTTC. Translating it yields CSVEDHTGNEQYF.

V is TRBV28 and J is TRBJ2-4; the D is unclear. The V end was cut by 1 base, the J end by 0 bases, with 10 bases between. The CDR3 extends over 16 amino acids. CDR1 and CDR2 (germline): MDHEN, SYDVKM. The CDR3 nucleotides are TGTGCCAGCAGTTTATATGGAGAACCAGCCAAAAACATTCAGTACTTC. It is translated as CASSLYGEPAKNIQYF.

V is TRBV3-1 (or the pseudogene TRBV3-2) and J is TRBJ1-2; tentatively, D is TRBD1 (6 bases). This CDR3 spans 15 amino acids. V lost 0 bases and J 4 bases, leaving 12 bases between the germline ends. Germline loops: CDR1 LGHDT, CDR2 YNNKEL (reference sequence). The CDR3 bases are TGTGCCAGCAGCCAAGAAGGGGGGGCTGGCTATGGCTACACCTTC. Amino acids: CASSQEGGAGYGYTF.

This clone was seen a few times. The chain joins TRBV4-3 to TRBJ1-2; 8 bases are a match to TRBD1. Unmatched junction bases numbered 11, after V lost 4 bases and J lost 4 bases. CDR3 size: 16 residues. Germline assignment: CDR1 LGHNA and CDR2 YSLEER. The DNA of the CDR3 is TGCGCCAGCAGCCCAGCTCGGGACAGGCGACTCTATGGCTACACCTTC. It is translated as CASSPARDRRLYGYTF.

The V gene is TRBV14, the J gene TRBJ2-1; perhaps TRBD1 as D (5 bases). The germline gives CDR1 SGHDN, CDR2 FVKESK. V shed 0 bases and J shed 2 bases, with 14 bases lying between them. CDR3 length: 17 amino acids. Here the CDR3 reads CASSQDQGRATYNEQFF. The CDR3, as DNA: TGTGCCAGCAGCCAAGATCAAGGCAGGGCTACCTACAATGAGCAGTTCTTC. Supplemented by reference TRBV14 and TRBJ2-1, the full variable domain reads EAGVTQFPSHSVIEKGQTVTLRCDPISGHDNLYWYRRVMGKEIKFLLHFVKESKQDESGMPNNRFLAERTGGTYSTLKVQPAELEDSGVYFCASSQDQGRATYNEQFFGPGTRLTVL.